The source of this T cell receptor beta chain is a study of blood T cell repertoires in COVID-19. Study overall: Collection of acute and convalescent COVID-19 samples took place in the United States, Italy and Spain. Nucleic acid was either cDNA or gDNA, and it came from T cells, B-cell-depleted T cells, or PBMCs.

This clone was seen a single time. Assay: immunoSEQ multiplex PCR; the TCRdb copy retains only in-frame clones and omits some. The table shows about 280,000 clones, with approximately 83% occurring only once. This CDR3 spans 15 amino acids. From germline, CDR1 is MNHEY and CDR2 SMNVEV (reference sequence). V gave up 5 bases and J gave up 3 bases; unmatched junction bases: 5. The rearrangement joins TRBV27 to TRBJ2-7, with 12 bases lining up with TRBD1. Input material: peripheral blood. The receptor was isolated from a human donor in a cohort sampled during active COVID-19. CDR3 coding DNA: TGTGCCAGCAGTCGGGGGACAGGGGGCTACTACGAGCAGTACTTC. Its protein product is CASSRGTGGYYEQYF.